The subject of this entry is one T cell receptor (beta chain). Germline V gives CDR1 LNHNV, CDR2 YYDKDF (reference sequence). The CDR3 is 16 residues long. V lost 0 bases to trimming and J lost 5 bases; unmatched junction nucleotides: 6. The protocol was immunoSEQ multiplex PCR, while the TCRdb copy is restricted to in-frame clones and leaves out a portion. The table shows around 19,000 clones, with around 80% occurring only once. The sample is drawn from a study of T cells in tumors after PD-1 blockade. Background on the study: Some patients also took daily vismodegib 150 mg during anti-PD-1 treatment. Blood samples averaged roughly 110,000 templates (range about 24,679-260,000) and approximately 37,000 unique clonotypes.

J is TRBJ2-2 and V is TRBV15; TRBD1 matches 7 bases. The TCR originated in a human donor with basal cell carcinoma. The material sequenced was PBMCs, taken before anti-PD-1 treatment. DNA for the CDR3: TGTGCCACCAGCAGAGATCCTGGCAGGGGGACCGGGGAGCTGTTTTTT. Amino acids: CATSRDPGRGTGELFF.